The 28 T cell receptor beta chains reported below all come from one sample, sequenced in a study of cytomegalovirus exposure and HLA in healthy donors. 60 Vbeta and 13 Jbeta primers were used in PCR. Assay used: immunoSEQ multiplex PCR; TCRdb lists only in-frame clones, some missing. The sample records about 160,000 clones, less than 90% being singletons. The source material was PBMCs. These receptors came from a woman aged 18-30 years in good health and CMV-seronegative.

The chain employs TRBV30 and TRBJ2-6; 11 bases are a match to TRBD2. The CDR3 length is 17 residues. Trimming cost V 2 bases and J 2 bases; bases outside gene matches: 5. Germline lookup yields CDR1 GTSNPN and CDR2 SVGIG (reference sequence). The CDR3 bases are TGTGCCTGGAGTCGGGGACTAGCGGCCCCTGGGGCCAACGTCCTGACTTTC. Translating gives CAWSRGLAAPGANVLTF.

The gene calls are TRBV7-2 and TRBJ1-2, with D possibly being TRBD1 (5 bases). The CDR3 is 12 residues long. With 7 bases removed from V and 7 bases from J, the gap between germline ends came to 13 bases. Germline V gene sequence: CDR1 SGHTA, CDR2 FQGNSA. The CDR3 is CASTFGGVGYTF. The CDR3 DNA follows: TGTGCCAGCACTTTCGGAGGGGTTGGCTACACCTTC.

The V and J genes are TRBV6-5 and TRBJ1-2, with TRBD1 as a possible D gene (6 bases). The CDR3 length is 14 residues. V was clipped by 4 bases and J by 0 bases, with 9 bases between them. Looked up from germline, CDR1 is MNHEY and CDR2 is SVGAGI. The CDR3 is CASSSDRTNYGYTF. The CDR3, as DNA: TGTGCCAGCAGTTCCGACAGGACTAACTATGGCTACACCTTC.

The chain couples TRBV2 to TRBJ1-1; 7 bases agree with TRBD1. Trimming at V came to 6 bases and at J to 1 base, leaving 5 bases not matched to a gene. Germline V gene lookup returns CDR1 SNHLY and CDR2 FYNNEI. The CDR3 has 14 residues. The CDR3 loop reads CASSPGQQNTEAFF. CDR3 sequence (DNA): TGTGCCAGCAGCCCGGGACAGCAGAACACTGAAGCTTTCTTT.

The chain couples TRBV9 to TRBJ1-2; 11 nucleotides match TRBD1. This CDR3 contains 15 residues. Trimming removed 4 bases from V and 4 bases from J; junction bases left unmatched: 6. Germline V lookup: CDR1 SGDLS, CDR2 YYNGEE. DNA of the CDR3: TGTGCCAGCAGCCCTCGGACAGGGGGCTTCTATGGCTACACCTTC. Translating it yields CASSPRTGGFYGYTF.

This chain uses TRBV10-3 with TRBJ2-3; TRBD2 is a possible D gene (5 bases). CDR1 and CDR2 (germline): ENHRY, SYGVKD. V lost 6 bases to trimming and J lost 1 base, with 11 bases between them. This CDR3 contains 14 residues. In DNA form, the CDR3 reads TGTGCCATCAGGAGCGGAGCCCGCACAGATACGCAGTATTTT. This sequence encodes CAIRSGARTDTQYF.

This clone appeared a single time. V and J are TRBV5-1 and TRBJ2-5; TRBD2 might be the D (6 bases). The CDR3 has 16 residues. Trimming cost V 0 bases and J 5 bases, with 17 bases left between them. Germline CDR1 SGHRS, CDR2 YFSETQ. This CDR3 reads CASSLARLVGPETQYF. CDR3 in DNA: TGCGCCAGCAGCTTGGCCAGACTAGTGGGCCCGGAGACCCAGTACTTC.

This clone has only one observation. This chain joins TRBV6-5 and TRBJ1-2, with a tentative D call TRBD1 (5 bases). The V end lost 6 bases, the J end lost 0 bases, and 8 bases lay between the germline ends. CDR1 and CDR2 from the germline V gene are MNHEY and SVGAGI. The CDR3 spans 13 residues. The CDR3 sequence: CASSGHPNYGYTF. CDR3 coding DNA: TGTGCCAGCAGCGGACATCCTAACTATGGCTACACCTTC.

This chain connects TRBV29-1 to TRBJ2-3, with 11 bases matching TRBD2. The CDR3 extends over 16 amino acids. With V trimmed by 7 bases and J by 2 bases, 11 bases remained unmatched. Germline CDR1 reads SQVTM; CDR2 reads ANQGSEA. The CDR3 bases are TGCAGCGCTGTGGCCGGGACTAGCGGCATCACAGATACGCAGTATTTT. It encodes CSAVAGTSGITDTQYF.

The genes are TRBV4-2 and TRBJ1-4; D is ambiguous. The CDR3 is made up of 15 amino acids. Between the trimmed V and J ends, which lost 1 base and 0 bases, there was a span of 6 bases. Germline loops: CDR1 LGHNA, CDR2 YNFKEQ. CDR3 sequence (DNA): TGTGCCAGCAGCCAAGTCGGGACAACTAATGAAAAACTGTTTTTT. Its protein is CASSQVGTTNEKLFF.

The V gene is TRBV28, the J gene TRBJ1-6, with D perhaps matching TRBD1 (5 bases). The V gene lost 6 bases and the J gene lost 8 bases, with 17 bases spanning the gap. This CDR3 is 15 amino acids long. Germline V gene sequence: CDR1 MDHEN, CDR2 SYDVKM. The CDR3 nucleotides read TGTGCCAGCAGATTCGGGACGCGGGGGGATTCACCCCTCCACTTT. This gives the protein CASRFGTRGDSPLHF.

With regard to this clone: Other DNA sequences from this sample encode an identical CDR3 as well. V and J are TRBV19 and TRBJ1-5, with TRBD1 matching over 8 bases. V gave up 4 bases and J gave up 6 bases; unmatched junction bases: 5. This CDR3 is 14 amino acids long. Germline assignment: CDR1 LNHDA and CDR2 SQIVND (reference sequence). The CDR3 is CASSTTGGGQPQHF. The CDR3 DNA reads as TGTGCCAGTAGTACAACAGGGGGTGGTCAGCCCCAGCATTTT.

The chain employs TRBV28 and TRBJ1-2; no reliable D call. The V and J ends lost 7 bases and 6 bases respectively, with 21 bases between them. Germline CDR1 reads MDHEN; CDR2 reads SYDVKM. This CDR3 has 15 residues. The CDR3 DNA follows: TGTGCCAGCACGGGAGGGTCGCTTGATCTCGATGGCTACACCTTC. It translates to CASTGGSLDLDGYTF.

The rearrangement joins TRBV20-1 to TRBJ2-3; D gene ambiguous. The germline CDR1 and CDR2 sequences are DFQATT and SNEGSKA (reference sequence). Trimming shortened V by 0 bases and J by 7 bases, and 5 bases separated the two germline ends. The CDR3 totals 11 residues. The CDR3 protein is CSARETYTQYF. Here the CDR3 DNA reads TGCAGTGCTAGAGAGACTTATACGCAGTATTTT.

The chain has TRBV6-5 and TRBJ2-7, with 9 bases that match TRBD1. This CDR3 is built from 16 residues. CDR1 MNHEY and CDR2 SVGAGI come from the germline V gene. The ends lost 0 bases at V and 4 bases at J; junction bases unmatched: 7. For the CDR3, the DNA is TGTGCCAGCAGTTACTCGACTGGGGACAGGGAGTACGAGCAGTACTTC. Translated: CASSYSTGDREYEQYF.

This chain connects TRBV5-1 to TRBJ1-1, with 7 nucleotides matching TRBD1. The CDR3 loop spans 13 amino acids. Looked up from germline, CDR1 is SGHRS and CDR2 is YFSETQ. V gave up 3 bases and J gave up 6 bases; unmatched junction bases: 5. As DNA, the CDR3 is TGCGCCAGCAGCTCCAGGGGGAGCGCTGAAGCTTTCTTT. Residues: CASSSRGSAEAFF.

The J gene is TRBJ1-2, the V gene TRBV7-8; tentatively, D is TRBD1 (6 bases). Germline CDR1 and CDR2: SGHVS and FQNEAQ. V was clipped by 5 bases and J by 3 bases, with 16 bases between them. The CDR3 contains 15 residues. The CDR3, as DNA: TGTGCCAGCAGCCGACCAGGGGTTCGGGACTATGGCTACACCTTC. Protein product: CASSRPGVRDYGYTF. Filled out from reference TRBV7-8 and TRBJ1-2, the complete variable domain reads GAGVSQSPRYKVAKRGQDVALRCDPISGHVSLFWYQQALGQGPEFLTYFQNEAQLDKSGLPSDRFFAERPEGSVSTLKIQRTQQEDSAVYLCASSRPGVRDYGYTFGSGTRLTVV.

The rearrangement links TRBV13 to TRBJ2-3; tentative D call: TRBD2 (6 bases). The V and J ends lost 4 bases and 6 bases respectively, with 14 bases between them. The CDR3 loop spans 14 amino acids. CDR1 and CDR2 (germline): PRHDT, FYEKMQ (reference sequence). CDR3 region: CASSSYRDFDTQYF. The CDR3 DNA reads TGTGCCAGCAGCTCTTACCGGGACTTCGATACGCAGTATTTT.

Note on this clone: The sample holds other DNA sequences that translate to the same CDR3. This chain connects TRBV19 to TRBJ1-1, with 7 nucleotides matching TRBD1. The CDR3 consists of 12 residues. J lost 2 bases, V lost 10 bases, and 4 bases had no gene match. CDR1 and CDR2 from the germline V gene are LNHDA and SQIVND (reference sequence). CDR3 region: CATGQENTEAFF. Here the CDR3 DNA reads TGTGCCACCGGACAGGAAAACACTGAAGCTTTCTTT.

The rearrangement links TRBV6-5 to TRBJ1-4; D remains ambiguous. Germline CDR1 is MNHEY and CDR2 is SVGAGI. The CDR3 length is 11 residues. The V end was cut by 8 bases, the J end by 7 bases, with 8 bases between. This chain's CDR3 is CASRHSEKLFF. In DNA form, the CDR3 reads TGTGCCAGCCGACATAGTGAAAAACTGTTTTTT.

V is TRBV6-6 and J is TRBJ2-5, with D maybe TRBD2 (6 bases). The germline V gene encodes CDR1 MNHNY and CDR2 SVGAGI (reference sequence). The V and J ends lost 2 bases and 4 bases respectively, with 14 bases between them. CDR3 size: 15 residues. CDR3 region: CASSYGTDGGETQYF. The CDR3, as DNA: TGTGCCAGCAGTTACGGGACGGACGGGGGAGAGACCCAGTACTTC.

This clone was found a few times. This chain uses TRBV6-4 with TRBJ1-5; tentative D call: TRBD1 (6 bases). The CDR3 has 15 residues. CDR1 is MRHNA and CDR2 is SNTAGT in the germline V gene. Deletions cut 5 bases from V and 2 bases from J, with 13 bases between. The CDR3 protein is CASSRQVGGNQPQHF. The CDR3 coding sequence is TGTGCCAGCAGTCGACAGGTCGGGGGCAATCAGCCCCAGCATTTT.

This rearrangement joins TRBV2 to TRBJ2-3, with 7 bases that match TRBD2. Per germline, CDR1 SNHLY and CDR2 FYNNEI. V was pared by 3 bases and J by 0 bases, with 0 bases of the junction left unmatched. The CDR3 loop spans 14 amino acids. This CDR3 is CASSERGSTDTQYF. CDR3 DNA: TGTGCCAGCAGTGAGCGGGGGAGCACAGATACGCAGTATTTT.

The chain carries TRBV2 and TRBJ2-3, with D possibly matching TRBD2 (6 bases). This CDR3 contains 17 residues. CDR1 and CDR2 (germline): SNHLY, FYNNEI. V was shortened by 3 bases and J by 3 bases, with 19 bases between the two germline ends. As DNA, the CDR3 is TGTGCCAGCAGTGAGGTTTTGGGGGGAATGGGGACAGATACGCAGTATTTT. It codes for CASSEVLGGMGTDTQYF.

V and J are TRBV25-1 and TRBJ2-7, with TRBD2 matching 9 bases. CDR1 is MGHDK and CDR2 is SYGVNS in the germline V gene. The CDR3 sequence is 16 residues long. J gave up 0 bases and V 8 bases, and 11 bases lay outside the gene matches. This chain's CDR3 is CASGRGGTAISYEQYF. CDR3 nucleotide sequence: TGTGCCAGCGGGCGGGGGGGGACAGCGATCTCCTACGAGCAGTACTTC.

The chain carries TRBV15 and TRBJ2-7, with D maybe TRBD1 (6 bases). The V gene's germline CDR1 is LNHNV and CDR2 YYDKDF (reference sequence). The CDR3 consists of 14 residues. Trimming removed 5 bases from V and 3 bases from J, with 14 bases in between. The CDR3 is CATSSWGLDYEQYF. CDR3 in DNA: TGTGCCACCAGCTCCTGGGGGCTAGACTACGAGCAGTACTTC.

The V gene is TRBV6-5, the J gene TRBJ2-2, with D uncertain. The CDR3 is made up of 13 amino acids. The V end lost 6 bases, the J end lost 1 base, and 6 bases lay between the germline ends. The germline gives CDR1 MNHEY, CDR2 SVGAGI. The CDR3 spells CASRAQNTGELFF. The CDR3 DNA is TGTGCCAGCAGGGCTCAGAACACCGGGGAGCTGTTTTTT.

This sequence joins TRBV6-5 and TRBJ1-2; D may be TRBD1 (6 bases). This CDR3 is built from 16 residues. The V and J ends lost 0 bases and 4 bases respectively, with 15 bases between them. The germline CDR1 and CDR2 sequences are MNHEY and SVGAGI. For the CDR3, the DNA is TGTGCCAGCAGTTACTCGAGTCTGGGGGCGGGCTATGGCTACACCTTC. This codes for CASSYSSLGAGYGYTF.